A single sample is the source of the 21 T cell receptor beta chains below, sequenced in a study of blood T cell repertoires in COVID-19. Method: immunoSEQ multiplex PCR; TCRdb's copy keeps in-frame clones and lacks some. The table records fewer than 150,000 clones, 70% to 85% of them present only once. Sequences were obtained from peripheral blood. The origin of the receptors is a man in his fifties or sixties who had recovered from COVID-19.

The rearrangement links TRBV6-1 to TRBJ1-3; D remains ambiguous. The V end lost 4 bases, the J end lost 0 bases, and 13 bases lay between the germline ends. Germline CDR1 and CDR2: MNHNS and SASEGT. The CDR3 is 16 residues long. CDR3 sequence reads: CASSGVGGRSGNTIYF. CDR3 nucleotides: TGTGCCAGCAGTGGGGTGGGAGGGCGCTCTGGAAACACCATATATTTT.

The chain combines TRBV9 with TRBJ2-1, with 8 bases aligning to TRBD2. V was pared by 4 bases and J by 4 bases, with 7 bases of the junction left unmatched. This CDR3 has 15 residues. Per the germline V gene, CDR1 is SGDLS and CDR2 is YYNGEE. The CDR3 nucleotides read TGTGCCAGCAGCCTAAGCGGGAGTGAGTACAATGAGCAGTTCTTC. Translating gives CASSLSGSEYNEQFF. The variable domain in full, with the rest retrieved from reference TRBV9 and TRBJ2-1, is DSGVTQTPKHLITATGQRVTLRCSPRSGDLSVYWYQQSLDQGLQFLIQYYNGEERAKGNILERFSAQQFPDLHSELNLSSLELGDSALYFCASSLSGSEYNEQFFGPGTRLTVL.

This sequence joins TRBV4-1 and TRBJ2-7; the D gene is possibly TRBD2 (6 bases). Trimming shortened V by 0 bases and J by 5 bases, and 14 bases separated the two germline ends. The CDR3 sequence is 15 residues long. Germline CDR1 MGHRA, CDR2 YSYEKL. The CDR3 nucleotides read TGCGCCAGCAGCCAAGATCGGGGGAACTCGGACGAGCAGTACTTC. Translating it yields CASSQDRGNSDEQYF.

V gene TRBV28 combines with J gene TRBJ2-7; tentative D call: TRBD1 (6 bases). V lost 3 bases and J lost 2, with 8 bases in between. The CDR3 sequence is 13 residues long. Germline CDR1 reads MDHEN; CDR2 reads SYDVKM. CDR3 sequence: CASSLNRAYEQYF. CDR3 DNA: TGTGCCAGCAGTTTGAACAGGGCCTACGAGCAGTACTTC.

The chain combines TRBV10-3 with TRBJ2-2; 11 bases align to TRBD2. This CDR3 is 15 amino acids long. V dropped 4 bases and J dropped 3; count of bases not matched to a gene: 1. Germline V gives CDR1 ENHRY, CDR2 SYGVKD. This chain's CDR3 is CAISGTSGHTGELFF. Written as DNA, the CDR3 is TGTGCCATCAGTGGGACTAGCGGGCACACCGGGGAGCTGTTTTTT.

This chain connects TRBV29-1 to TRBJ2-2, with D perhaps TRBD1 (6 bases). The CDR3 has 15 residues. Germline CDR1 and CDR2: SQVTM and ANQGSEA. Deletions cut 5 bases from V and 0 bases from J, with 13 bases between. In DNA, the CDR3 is TGCAGCGTTCTTGACAGGTCCGCGAACACCGGGGAGCTGTTTTTT. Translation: CSVLDRSANTGELFF.

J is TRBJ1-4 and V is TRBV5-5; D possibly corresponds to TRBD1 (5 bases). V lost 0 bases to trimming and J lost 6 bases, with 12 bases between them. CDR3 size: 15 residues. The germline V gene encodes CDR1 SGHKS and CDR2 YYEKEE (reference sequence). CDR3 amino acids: CASSLVSGPDEKLFF. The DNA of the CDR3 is TGTGCCAGCAGCTTGGTATCAGGGCCAGATGAAAAACTGTTTTTT.

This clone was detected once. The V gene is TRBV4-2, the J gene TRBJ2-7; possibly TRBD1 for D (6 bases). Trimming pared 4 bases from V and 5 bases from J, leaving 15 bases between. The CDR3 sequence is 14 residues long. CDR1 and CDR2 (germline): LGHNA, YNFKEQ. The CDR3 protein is CASSPAGVSDEQYF. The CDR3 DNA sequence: TGTGCCAGCAGCCCCGCAGGGGTATCTGACGAGCAGTACTTC.

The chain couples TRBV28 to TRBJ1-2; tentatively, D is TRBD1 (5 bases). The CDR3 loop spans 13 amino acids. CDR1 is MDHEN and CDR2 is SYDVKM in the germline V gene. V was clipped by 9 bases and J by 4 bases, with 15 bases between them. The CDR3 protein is CASTRVGIYGYTF. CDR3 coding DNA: TGTGCCAGTACCAGGGTGGGGATCTATGGCTACACCTTC.

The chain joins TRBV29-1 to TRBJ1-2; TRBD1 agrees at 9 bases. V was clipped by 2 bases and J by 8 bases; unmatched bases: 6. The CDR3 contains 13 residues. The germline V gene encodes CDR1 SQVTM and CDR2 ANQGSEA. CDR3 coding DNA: TGCAGCGTTGAAAGGGGACAGGGTGGCGGCTACACCTTC. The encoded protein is CSVERGQGGGYTF.

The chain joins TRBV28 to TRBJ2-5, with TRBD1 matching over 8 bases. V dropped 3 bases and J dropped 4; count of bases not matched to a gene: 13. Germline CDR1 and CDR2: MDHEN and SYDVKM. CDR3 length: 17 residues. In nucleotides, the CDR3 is TGTGCCAGCAGTTTCGACCCAGGACAGGGTTTAAGAGAGACCCAGTACTTC. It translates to CASSFDPGQGLRETQYF.

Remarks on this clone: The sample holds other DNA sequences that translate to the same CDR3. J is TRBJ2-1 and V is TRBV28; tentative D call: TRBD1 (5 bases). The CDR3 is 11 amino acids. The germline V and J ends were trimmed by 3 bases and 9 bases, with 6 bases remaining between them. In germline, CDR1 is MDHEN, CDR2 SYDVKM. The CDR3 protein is CASSLGREQFF. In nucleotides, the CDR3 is TGTGCCAGCAGTTTGGGGCGTGAGCAGTTCTTC.

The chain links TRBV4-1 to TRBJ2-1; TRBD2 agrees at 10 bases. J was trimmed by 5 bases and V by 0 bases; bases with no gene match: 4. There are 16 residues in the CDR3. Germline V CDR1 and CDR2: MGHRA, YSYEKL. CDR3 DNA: TGCGCCAGCAGCCAAGAGCGGCTAGCGGGGGACAATGAGCAGTTCTTC. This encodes CASSQERLAGDNEQFF.

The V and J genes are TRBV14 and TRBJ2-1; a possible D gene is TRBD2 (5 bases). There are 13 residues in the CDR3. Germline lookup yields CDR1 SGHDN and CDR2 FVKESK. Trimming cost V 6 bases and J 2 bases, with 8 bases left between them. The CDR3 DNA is TGTGCCAGCAGAAGCGGTACCTACAATGAGCAGTTCTTC. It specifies CASRSGTYNEQFF. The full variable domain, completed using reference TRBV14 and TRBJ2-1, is EAGVTQFPSHSVIEKGQTVTLRCDPISGHDNLYWYRRVMGKEIKFLLHFVKESKQDESGMPNNRFLAERTGGTYSTLKVQPAELEDSGVYFCASRSGTYNEQFFGPGTRLTVL.

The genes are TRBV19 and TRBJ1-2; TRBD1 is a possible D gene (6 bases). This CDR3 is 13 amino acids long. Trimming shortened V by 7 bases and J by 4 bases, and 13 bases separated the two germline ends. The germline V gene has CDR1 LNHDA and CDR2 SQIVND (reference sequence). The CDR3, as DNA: TGTGCCAGTACCGAGGAAGGGGGCTATGGCTACACCTTC. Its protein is CASTEEGGYGYTF.

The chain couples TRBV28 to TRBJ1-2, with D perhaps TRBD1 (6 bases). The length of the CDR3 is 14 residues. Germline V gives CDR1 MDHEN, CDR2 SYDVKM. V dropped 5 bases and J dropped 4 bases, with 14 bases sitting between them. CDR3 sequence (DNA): TGTGCCAGCAGTACAGACAGGTCTCCCTATGGCTACACCTTC. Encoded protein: CASSTDRSPYGYTF.

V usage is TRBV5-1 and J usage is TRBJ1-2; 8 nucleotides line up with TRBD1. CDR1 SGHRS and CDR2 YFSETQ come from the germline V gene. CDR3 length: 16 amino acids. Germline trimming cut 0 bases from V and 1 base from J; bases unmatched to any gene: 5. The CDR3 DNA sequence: TGCGCCAGCAGCTTGGTAGGACAGGGAAGTAACTATGGCTACACCTTC. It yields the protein CASSLVGQGSNYGYTF. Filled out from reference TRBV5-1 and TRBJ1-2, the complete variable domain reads KAGVTQTPRYLIKTRGQQVTLSCSPISGHRSVSWYQQTPGQGLQFLFEYFSETQRNKGNFPGRFSGRQFSNSRSEMNVSTLELGDSALYLCASSLVGQGSNYGYTFGSGTRLTVV.

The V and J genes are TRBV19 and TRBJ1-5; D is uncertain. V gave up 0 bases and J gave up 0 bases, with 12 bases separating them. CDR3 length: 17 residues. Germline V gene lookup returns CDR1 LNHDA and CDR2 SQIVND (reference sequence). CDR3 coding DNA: TGTGCCAGTAGTATAGAGGAGGGCCGGCCTAGCAATCAGCCCCAGCATTTT. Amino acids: CASSIEEGRPSNQPQHF.

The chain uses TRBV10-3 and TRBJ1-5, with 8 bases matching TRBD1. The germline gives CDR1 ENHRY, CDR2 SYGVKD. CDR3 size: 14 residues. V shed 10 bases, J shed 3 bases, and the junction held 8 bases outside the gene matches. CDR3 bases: TGTGCCACCACGACAGGGGTTGACAATCAGCCCCAGCATTTT. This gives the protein CATTTGVDNQPQHF.

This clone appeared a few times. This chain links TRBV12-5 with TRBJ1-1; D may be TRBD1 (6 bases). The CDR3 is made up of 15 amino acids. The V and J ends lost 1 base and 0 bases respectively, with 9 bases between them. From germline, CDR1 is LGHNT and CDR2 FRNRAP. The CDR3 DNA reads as TGTGCTAGTGGTTTGGGCCAGGGGCTGAACACTGAAGCTTTCTTT. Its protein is CASGLGQGLNTEAFF.

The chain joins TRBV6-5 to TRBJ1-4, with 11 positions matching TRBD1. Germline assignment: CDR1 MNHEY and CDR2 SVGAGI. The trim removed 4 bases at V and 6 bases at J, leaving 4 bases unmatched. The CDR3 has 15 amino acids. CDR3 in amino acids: CASSSGQGGYEKLFF. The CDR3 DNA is TGTGCCAGCAGTTCGGGACAGGGGGGCTATGAAAAACTGTTTTTT.